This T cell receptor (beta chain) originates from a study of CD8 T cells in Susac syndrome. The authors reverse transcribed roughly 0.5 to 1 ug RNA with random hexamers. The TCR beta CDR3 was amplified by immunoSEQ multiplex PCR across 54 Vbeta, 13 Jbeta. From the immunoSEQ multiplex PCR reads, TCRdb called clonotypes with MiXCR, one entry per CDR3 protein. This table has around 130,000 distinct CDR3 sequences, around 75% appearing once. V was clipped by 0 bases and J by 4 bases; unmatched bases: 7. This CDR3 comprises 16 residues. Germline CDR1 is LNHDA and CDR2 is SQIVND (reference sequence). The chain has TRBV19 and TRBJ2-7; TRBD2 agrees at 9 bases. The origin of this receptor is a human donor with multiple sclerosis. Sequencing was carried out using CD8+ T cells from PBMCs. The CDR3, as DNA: TGTGCCAGTAGTATAGATCGAGCGGGGGGCAGTTACGAGCAGTACTTC. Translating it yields CASSIDRAGGSYEQYF.